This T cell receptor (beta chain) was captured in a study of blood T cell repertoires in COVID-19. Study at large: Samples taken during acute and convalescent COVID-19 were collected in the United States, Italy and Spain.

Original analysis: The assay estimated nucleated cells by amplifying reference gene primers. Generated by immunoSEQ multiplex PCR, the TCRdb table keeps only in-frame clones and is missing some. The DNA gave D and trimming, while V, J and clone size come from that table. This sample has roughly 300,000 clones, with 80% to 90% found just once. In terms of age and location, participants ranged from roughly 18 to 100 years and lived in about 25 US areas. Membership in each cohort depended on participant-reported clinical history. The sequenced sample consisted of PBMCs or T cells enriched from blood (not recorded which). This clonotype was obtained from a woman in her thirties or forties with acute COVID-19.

The CDR3 spells CASSVGIGSGRGSLEETQYF. In nucleotides, the CDR3 is TGTGCCAGCAGCGTAGGGATTGGGAGCGGGAGAGGATCCCTGGAAGAGACCCAGTACTTC. The rearrangement links TRBV9 to TRBJ2-5, with TRBD2 matching 8 bases. Per the germline V gene, CDR1 is SGDLS and CDR2 is YYNGEE. J was trimmed by 3 bases and V by 0 bases; bases with no gene match: 19. There are 20 residues in the CDR3.